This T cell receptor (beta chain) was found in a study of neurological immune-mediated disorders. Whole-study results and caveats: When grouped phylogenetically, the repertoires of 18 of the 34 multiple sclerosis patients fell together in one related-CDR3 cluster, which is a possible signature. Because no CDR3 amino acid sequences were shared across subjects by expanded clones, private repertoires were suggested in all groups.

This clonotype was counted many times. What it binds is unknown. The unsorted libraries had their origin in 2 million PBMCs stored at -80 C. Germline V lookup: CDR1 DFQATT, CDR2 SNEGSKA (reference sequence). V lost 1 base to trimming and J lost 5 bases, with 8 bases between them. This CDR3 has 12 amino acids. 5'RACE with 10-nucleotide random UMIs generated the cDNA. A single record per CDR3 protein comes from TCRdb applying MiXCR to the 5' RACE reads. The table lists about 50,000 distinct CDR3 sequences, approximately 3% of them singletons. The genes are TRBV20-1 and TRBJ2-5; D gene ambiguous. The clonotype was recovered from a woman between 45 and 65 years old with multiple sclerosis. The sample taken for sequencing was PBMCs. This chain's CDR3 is CSARGLVETQYF. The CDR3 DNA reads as TGCAGTGCTAGAGGGCTAGTTGAGACCCAGTACTTC.